These 5 T cell receptor beta chains share one sample of origin, sequenced in a study of read filtering for tumor transcriptome and immune sequencing. This library used 300 to 450 ng RNA and molecular barcoded adaptors spanning alpha/delta and beta/gamma chains. From the reads, TCRdb called clonotypes with MiXCR, one entry per CDR3 protein. The sample lists about 50,000 distinct CDR3 sequences; around a fifth were seen once. Sequenced input: a population of CD138-negative cells sorted from bone marrow. Receptor source: a donor at least 40 years old with multiple myeloma.

This clonotype came up many times. The rearrangement uses TRBV28 and TRBJ2-6; D is undetermined. Germline lookup yields CDR1 MDHEN and CDR2 SYDVKM. The CDR3 loop spans 13 amino acids. DNA of the CDR3: TGTGCTTTGGGATTGTCTGGGGCCAACGTCCTGACTTTC. It translates to CALGLSGANVLTF.

This clonotype was counted many times. This chain connects TRBV3-1 to TRBJ2-1; D is undetermined. V dropped 1 base and J dropped 8 bases, with 3 bases sitting between them. This CDR3 has 11 amino acids. Looked up from germline, CDR1 is LGHDT and CDR2 is YNNKEL (reference sequence). CDR3: CASSQGYEQFF. As DNA, the CDR3 is TGTGCCAGCAGCCAAGGCTATGAGCAGTTCTTC.

This chain links TRBV11-2 with TRBJ2-3; no reliable D call. The V end was cut by 5 bases, the J end by 6 bases, with 12 bases between. CDR1 is SGHAT, CDR2 FQNNGV, per germline. CDR3 length: 13 amino acids. CDR3 DNA: TGTGCCAGCAGCCCTAACATGGGGGATACGCAGTATTTT. This translates into CASSPNMGDTQYF.

Ten or more counts support this clonotype. The V call is TRBV24-1, the J call TRBJ1-4, with 7 bases matching TRBD1. This CDR3 contains 15 residues. Trimming took 3 bases from V and 8 from J; bases not matched to a gene: 8. Germline CDR1 KGHDR, CDR2 SFDVKD. The CDR3 loop reads CATSDTGALREKLFF. The CDR3 DNA reads as TGTGCCACCAGTGATACAGGGGCGCTTCGGGAAAAACTGTTTTTT.

This clonotype was counted at least ten times. This chain joins TRBV5-1 and TRBJ1-5; D not resolved. Trimming shortened V by 0 bases and J by 6 bases, and 7 bases separated the two germline ends. Germline V gene sequence: CDR1 SGHRS, CDR2 YFSETQ. The CDR3 is 13 amino acids. The CDR3 loop reads CASSLGLSQPQHF. In nucleotides, the CDR3 is TGCGCCAGCAGCTTGGGGCTAAGTCAGCCCCAGCATTTT. Combining the CDR3 with reference TRBV5-1 and TRBJ1-5 gives the whole variable domain KAGVTQTPRYLIKTRGQQVTLSCSPISGHRSVSWYQQTPGQGLQFLFEYFSETQRNKGNFPGRFSGRQFSNSRSEMNVSTLELGDSALYLCASSLGLSQPQHFGDGTRLSIL.